The entry that follows covers one T cell receptor (beta chain) sequence. As yet, its antigen is unknown. Time point described: persistent/refractory GD, antithyroid drugs over 5 years with positive TRAb. PBMC-extracted RNA yielded the TCR library. This entry belongs to a study of regulatory T cells in long-lasting Graves disease. Study summary: Over 5 years of antithyroid drugs plus positive TSH receptor antibodies defined persistent Graves' disease. General observations from the study: Clonotypes that were public and shared totalled 2,741 in persistent patients versus roughly 1,000 in new patients.

Germline V CDR1 and CDR2: DFQATT, SNEGSKA (reference sequence). The CDR3 length is 13 residues. V lost 7 bases and J 3 bases, leaving 12 bases between the germline ends. Arm-PCR of CDR3 regions with iRepertoire HTBI primers generated TCR beta libraries. In the original processing: Samples jointly harbored fewer than 70 TRBV and about 13 TRBJ segments. From the multiplex PCR reads, TCRdb called clonotypes with MiXCR, one entry per CDR3 protein. None of the V and J calls come from the authors' own analysis; TCRdb made them. The sample shows about 430,000 distinct CDR3 sequences, around 20% of them seen only once.

This TCR was sampled from a female donor with Graves disease. The genes are TRBV20-1 and TRBJ1-4, with no clear D. Sequencing used peripheral blood mononuclear cells (PBMCs), obtained when the disease was refractory, from a patient treated with antithyroid drugs. CDR3 nucleotides: TGCAGTGTAACCGATTCCTCTAATGAAAAACTGTTTTTT. It encodes CSVTDSSNEKLFF.